The entry below describes one T cell receptor (beta chain). Antigen: not known. Gene names are the mouse ones. The read terminates 1 residue ahead of where the CDR3 ends, so the germline J gene completes it. The data are from a study of tissue T cells after allogeneic stem cell transplantation. Study-level results: Blood and spleen captured only part of the tissue TCR repertoire.

Generated by immunoSEQ multiplex PCR, the TCRdb table keeps only in-frame clones and is missing some. This sample has under 5,500 clones, with around half found just once. The time point denotes: mouse harvest day 14 after allogeneic transplant. Tail vein injection delivered 10^7 T-cell-depleted bone marrow cells and 10^6 splenic CD5+ T cells. The CDR3 extends over 12 amino acids. The germline V gene has CDR1 SNHLY and CDR2 FYNGKV (reference sequence). V lost 5 bases and J lost 7; bases outside the gene matches: 1. The chain employs TRBV3 and TRBJ1-4, with 7 bases aligning to TRBD1. This TCR was recovered from a female BALB/c mouse given C57BL/6 T cells with graft-versus-host disease after an allogeneic hematopoietic cell transplant. What was sequenced was lymph node tissue. CDR3 amino acids: CASSTGVERLFF. The CDR3 bases that were read are TGTGCCAGCAGCACAGGGGTCGAAAGATTATTT.